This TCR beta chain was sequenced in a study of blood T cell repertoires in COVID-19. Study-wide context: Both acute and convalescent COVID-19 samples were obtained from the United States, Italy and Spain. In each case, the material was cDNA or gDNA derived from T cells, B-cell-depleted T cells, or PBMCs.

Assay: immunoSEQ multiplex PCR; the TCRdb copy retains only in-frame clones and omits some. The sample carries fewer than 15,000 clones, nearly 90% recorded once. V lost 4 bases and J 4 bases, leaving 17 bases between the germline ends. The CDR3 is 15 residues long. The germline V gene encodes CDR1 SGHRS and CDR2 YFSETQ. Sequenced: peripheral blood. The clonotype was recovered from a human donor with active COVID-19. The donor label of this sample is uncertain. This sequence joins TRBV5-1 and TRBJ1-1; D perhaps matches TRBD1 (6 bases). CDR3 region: CASSRTTQGPTEAFF. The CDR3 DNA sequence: TGCGCCAGCAGCAGGACGACACAGGGTCCCACTGAAGCTTTCTTT.